The present entry profiles one T cell receptor (beta chain) with its context. The antigen remains undetermined. This sample was included in a study of T cell clonotyping in hematopoietic cell transplantation. Study-level results: Pathologically expanded recipient clonotypes increased progressively from day 30 to day 180 as diversity fell. Without cell sorting, CD4 versus CD8 contributions remain unresolved. At the given depth, recipient repertoires were over 95% de novo clonotypes.

Recipients were bled about 28 days pretransplant and at posttransplant days 30, 100, 180. V was cut by 1 base and J by 1 base, with 11 bases left in between. The germline V gene encodes CDR1 SGHRS and CDR2 YFSETQ. The CDR3 spans 15 residues. TCRdb's copy holds only in-frame clones and misses some; the assay was immunoSEQ multiplex PCR. Of several thousand clones in the sample, 75% to 85% were seen once. Sequenced material: peripheral blood mononuclear cells, taken 180 days after allogeneic stem cell transplant. The V gene is TRBV5-1, the J gene TRBJ1-1, with D hard to call. This sequence was found in a male patient aged 65-79 years who had an allogeneic stem cell transplant from an unrelated donor, so T cells may come from the graft donor. Some clones in this sample may be carry-over from other donors' samples. In DNA, the CDR3 is TGCGCCAGCAGCTTGCAAGGTTACTCGAACACTGAAGCTTTCTTT. It specifies CASSLQGYSNTEAFF.